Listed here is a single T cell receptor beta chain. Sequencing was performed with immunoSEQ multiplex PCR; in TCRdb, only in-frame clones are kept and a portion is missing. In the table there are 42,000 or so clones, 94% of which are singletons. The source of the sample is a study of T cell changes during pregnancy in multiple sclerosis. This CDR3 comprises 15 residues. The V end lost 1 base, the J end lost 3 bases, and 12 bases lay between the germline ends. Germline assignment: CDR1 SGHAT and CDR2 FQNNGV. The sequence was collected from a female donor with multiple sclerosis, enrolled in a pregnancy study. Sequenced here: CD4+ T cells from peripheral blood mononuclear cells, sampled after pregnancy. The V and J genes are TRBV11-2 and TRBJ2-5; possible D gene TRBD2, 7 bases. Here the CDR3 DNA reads TGTGCCAGCAGCTTAGGAGGGGGGGTCGAAGAGACCCAGTACTTC. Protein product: CASSLGGGVEETQYF.